This section outlines one T cell receptor beta chain sequence together with its context. In its sample, this clonotype was seen many times. This clone's antigen is unknown. Base qualities were left out, and no much larger clone turns up one base away. V is cut by 4 bases and J by 4 bases, and the space between the germline ends is 7 bases. CDR1 and CDR2 are read off the germline V gene (reference sequence) as DFQATT and SNEGSKA. Measured from the cysteine to the phenylalanine, the CDR3 is 11 residues long. The entry retains the CDR3 DNA only, 33 bases that are in frame from base 1. Library preparation employed 5' RACE. TCRdb shows the sequencer as Illumina HiSeq 2500. The second PCR ran for about 7 to 11 cycles and used a J-beta primer mix along with a sample-barcoded 5' primer. A unique molecular identifier was introduced onto each TCR beta cDNA molecule by a template-switch 5' adaptor carrying 12 random nucleotides. At least 2.5 million CDR3-containing paired-end reads were obtained from each sample. All of the RNA was converted into first-strand cDNA using the Mint cDNA synthesis kit, with a TRBC-specific oligonucleotide serving as the primer. Following uracil-DNA glycosylase treatment, a first 18-cycle PCR with universal primers M1SS and BC2_uni_R was performed on all cDNA. Per the original workflow: For normalization, 1 million high-quality reads were randomly selected from each sample, with every read carrying a distinct molecular identifier. Reads sharing molecular identifiers were discarded rather than binned into consensus sequences. MiTCR, run with a Q25 quality threshold and the strictest error-elimination algorithm, handled CDR3 identification, clonotype clustering and error correction. A nonparametric unseen species model with Euler transformation was used to estimate lower-bound total TCR beta diversity. In-frame beta chains were kept once TCRdb had trimmed the public reads at Q25 with fastp and called clones with MiXCR. Each entry merges the rows of one CDR3 protein and shows their most common DNA and genes. What appears here as the V and J calls and clone size reflects TCRdb's work, not the paper's. The sample yields approximately 1,100,000 distinct CDR3 sequences; around 43% were counted once. Approximately 20% of the sample comes from the top ten.

The data stem from a study of blood T cells in healthy people across ages (dated by TCRdb to 2013 to 2016). Describing the broader study: In model experiments, template switching captured roughly one uniquely barcoded TCR beta cDNA molecule for every two T cells. To track age-related changes in TCR beta repertoire diversity, the study relied on deep sequencing normalized with unique cDNA molecular identifiers. The donors were split into four age groups: young (average about 15 years), middle-aged (roughly 39), aged (over 55) and long-lived (approximately 80). To avoid experimental bias, donors of different ages were distributed randomly across sequencing lanes. For two donors (one aged 18 to 30 and one aged 80 or older), the study analyzed two additional independent replicas of 1 million unique cDNA reads from the same blood draw.

Overall study results and their limits: Observed TCR beta diversity per million T cells fell roughly linearly with age, and a significant reduction was already apparent by age around 40. A strong correlation was found between observed TCR beta diversity and the percentage of naive T cells measured by flow cytometry. Bulk unsorted PBMC profiling prevented conclusive comparison of naive and antigen-experienced compartments. Compared with the aged group, the long-lived group had more naive CD4+ T cells, fewer expanded clones and increased TCR diversity, a pattern suggesting age selection. Estimates of total diversity based on one million sequenced T cells were considered lower bounds and underestimates. Because the CMV infection status of the donors was unknown, age-related changes in expanded clonotypes may potentially have been confounded.

The donors were roughly 40 Caucasian individuals from Russia, aged roughly 6 to 90 years, who were systemically healthy. About 9.6 milliliters of peripheral blood were collected from each donor into EDTA-treated Vacutainer tubes. Ficoll-Paque density-gradient centrifugation was used to isolate PBMCs, with at least 7 million obtained per sample. Total RNA was extracted from PBMCs with Trizol reagent, with at least 6 micrograms obtained per sample. The percentages of naive CD45RAhigh/CD27high T cells were determined by flow cytometry on a PBMC aliquot from every donor. The V and J segments used are TRBV20-1 and TRBJ2-5; the D gene lacks a confident call. The sequenced material came from blood. This sequence was found in a woman between 55 and 75 years old in good health. The CDR3 reads as follows: CSAILGETQYF. DNA sequence: TGCAGTGCTATACTGGGAGAGACCCAGTACTTC.